Presented here are 2 T cell receptor beta chains from one specimen sequenced in a study of shared clonotypes between healthy human individuals. Sequencing used immunoSEQ multiplex PCR; TCRdb keeps in-frame clones, though not all of them. This sample yields about 2 million clones, of which approximately 95% are seen a single time; 0.1% to 0.15% belongs to the top ten. Sequencing was performed on naive CD4+ T cells sorted from blood. Subset reported: CD45RA+ positively selected. These receptors were obtained from a man between 18 and 29 years old in good health.

This chain links TRBV6-6 with TRBJ2-7, with D possibly matching TRBD1 (6 bases). Germline CDR1 and CDR2: MNHNY and SVGAGI (reference sequence). The CDR3 loop spans 13 amino acids. Trimming left V 2 bases short and J 5 bases short, with 10 bases between. The CDR3 loop reads CASSYAGVDEQYF. CDR3 coding DNA: TGTGCCAGCAGTTACGCAGGGGTGGACGAGCAGTACTTC.

This clone was picked up one time. Other DNA variants within this sample encode the same CDR3. V usage is TRBV7-9 and J usage is TRBJ2-7; TRBD1 might be the D (6 bases). Looked up from germline, CDR1 is SEHNR and CDR2 is FQNEAQ (reference sequence). The germline V and J ends were trimmed by 5 bases and 4 bases, with 9 bases remaining between them. This CDR3 region has 12 residues. CDR3: CASSRQVYEQYF. The CDR3, as DNA: TGTGCCAGCAGCAGACAGGTGTACGAGCAGTACTTC.